This is a list of T cell receptor beta chains from one sample in a study of T-cell memory formation after mild COVID-19. TCRdb ran MiXCR on the 5' RACE reads and lists one entry per CDR3 protein. The sample shows tens of thousands of distinct CDR3 sequences, under 25% of them seen only once. The sequenced sample was PBMCs or a T cell subset sorted from them (not recorded which). Every receptor here comes from an adult who had mild COVID-19 (a few samples of this study predate the infection). Cell type and time point are not known. Both conserved end residues are part of each CDR3. A D gene is named only where the DNA matches it firmly. Expanded clones are given a class, and other clones once, few, many or no size at all.

clone size | D gene | CDR3 length | J gene | V gene | CDR3 DNA | CDR3 protein
many | . | 12 | TRBJ2-7 | TRBV6-2/TRBV6-3 | TGTGCCAGCAGTTACGGCCCGTACGAGCAGTACTTC | CASSYGPYEQYF
. | TRBD2 | 15 | TRBJ2-1 | TRBV7-9 | TGTGCCAGCAGCAGCAGGACTAGATTGGGCAGTGAGCAGTTCTTC | CASSSRTRLGSEQFF
once | TRBD1 | 14 | TRBJ2-1 | TRBV24-1 | TGTGCCACCAGTGGGGGACAGGGAGACAATGAGCAGTTCTTC | CATSGGQGDNEQFF
. | . | 15 | TRBJ2-1 | TRBV6-5 | TGTGCCACGTATCCCCTAGAGGGCCGGGACAATGAGCAGTTCTTC | CATYPLEGRDNEQFF
. | TRBD2 | 15 | TRBJ2-3 | TRBV6-2/TRBV6-3 | TGTGCCAGCAGTTACGGAGCGGGAGGGGCAGATACGCAGTATTTT | CASSYGAGGADTQYF
many | . | 12 | TRBJ2-2 | TRBV29-1 | TGCAGCGTTTACACAGGGCCCGGGGAGCTGTTTTTT | CSVYTGPGELFF
. | . | 12 | TRBJ2-3 | TRBV12-3/TRBV12-4 | TGTGCCAGCAGAATGGGGGCAGATACGCAGTATTTT | CASRMGADTQYF
. | TRBD1 | 16 | TRBJ1-2 | TRBV7-9 | TGTGCCAGCAGCTTAGCCGGACAGGGGGAGGGCTATGGCTACACCTTC | CASSLAGQGEGYGYTF
many | . | 16 | TRBJ1-1 | TRBV9 | TGTGCCAGCAGCGGAAGCCTGGACGGAGCGAACACTGAAGCTTTCTTT | CASSGSLDGANTEAFF
many | . | 15 | TRBJ2-6 | TRBV2 | TGTGCCAGCAGCCCCAGGGTTTCTGGGGCCAACGTCCTGACTTTC | CASSPRVSGANVLTF
few | . | 12 | TRBJ2-1 | TRBV7-9 | TGTGCCAGCAGCTCCTTGGGGAATGAGCAGTTCTTC | CASSSLGNEQFF
many | TRBD2 | 18 | TRBJ2-3 | TRBV6-2/TRBV6-3 | TGTGCCAGCAGTCAAAGAAGTAAGACTAGCGGTTCAACAGATACGCAGTATTTT | CASSQRSKTSGSTDTQYF
many | . | 11 | TRBJ2-3 | TRBV19 | TGTGCCAGTAGTATCGAAAACGCGCAGTATTTT | CASSIENAQYF
. | TRBD1 | 16 | TRBJ2-1 | TRBV19 | TGTGCCAGTAGAGAGGGGGACAGGGGATCCTACAATGAGCAGTTCTTC | CASREGDRGSYNEQFF
. | . | 13 | TRBJ1-1 | TRBV6-6 | TGTGCCAGCAGCGAGGGTCAGAACACTGAAGCTTTCTTT | CASSEGQNTEAFF
. | . | 13 | TRBJ1-1 | TRBV6-5 | TGTGCCAGCAGCCGCATGGCGGGATGGGAAGCTTTCTTT | CASSRMAGWEAFF
many | TRBD2 | 15 | TRBJ2-1 | TRBV5-1 | TGCGCCAGCTCGTCAACCGGGACTAGCGGGAGTGAGCAGTTCTTC | CASSSTGTSGSEQFF
many | . | 11 | TRBJ2-7 | TRBV20-1 | TGCAGTGCTAGCCAAGCCAACGAGCAGTACTTC | CSASQANEQYF
many | . | 20 | TRBJ2-6 | TRBV7-3 | TGTGCCAGCAGCTCCCGATTAGGGGGTGGCCGGTCCTCTGGGGCCAACGTCCTGACTTTC | CASSSRLGGGRSSGANVLTF
many | . | 13 | TRBJ1-2 | TRBV11-2 | TGTGCCAGCAGCCCCCTTTCTAACTATGGCTACACCTTC | CASSPLSNYGYTF
many | . | 13 | TRBJ1-5 | TRBV12-3/TRBV12-4 | TGTGCCAGCAGTTTACGTGAGGCGCAGCCCCAGCATTTT | CASSLREAQPQHF
many | . | 14 | TRBJ2-7 | TRBV12-3/TRBV12-4 | TGTGCCAGCAGTTTAAAGGGTTCTGGAAGCGAGCAGTACTTC | CASSLKGSGSEQYF
. | TRBD1 | 17 | TRBJ1-2 | TRBV7-9 | TGTGCCAGCAGCTTACAGGGGGACAGGGGAGGTACCTATGGCTACACCTTC | CASSLQGDRGGTYGYTF
many | TRBD2 | 15 | TRBJ2-3 | TRBV24-1 | TGTGCCACCAGTGATCCTAGCGGGAGGACAGATACGCAGTATTTT | CATSDPSGRTDTQYF
. | . | 13 | TRBJ2-5 | TRBV20-1 | TGCAGTGCGGAGACCGGGACTGAAGAGACCCAGTACTTC | CSAETGTEETQYF
many | . | 23 | TRBJ2-7 | TRBV21-1 | TGTGCCAGCAGCAAAGCTGGAGGACTAGCGGGGTTAAGGGGTAGAAAAAAGAGCTACGAGCAGTACTTC | CASSKAGGLAGLRGRKKSYEQYF
many | . | 13 | TRBJ2-2 | TRBV2 | TGTGCCAGCAAGGCCAGCTTCACCGGGGAGCTGTTTTTT | CASKASFTGELFF
many | . | 14 | TRBJ2-2 | TRBV3-1 | TGTGCCAGCAGCGTCCGATCCAACACCGGGGAGCTGTTTTTT | CASSVRSNTGELFF
. | TRBD2 | 14 | TRBJ2-7 | TRBV6-1 | TGTGCCAGCAGCGAGGGACTAGCGGGATGGGAGCAGTACTTC | CASSEGLAGWEQYF
many | . | 13 | TRBJ2-1 | TRBV25-1 | TGTGCCAGCAGTGAACTCGGGGGTAATGAGCAGTTCTTC | CASSELGGNEQFF
many | . | 15 | TRBJ2-7 | TRBV2 | TGTGCCAGCACCTCCATTTCCGGGGGCTCCTACGAGCAGTACTTC | CASTSISGGSYEQYF
many | . | 11 | TRBJ2-7 | TRBV2 | TGTGCCAGCAGTTTGGACAGAAGTGAGTACTTC | CASSLDRSEYF
. | . | 15 | TRBJ1-2 | TRBV12-3/TRBV12-4 | TGTGCCAGCAGACCCAGATACGGCACGAACTATGGCTACACCTTC | CASRPRYGTNYGYTF
. | TRBD2 | 15 | TRBJ2-2 | TRBV11-2 | TGTGCCACCCCGGGGCGGGGGAGGAACACCGGGGAGCTGTTTTTT | CATPGRGRNTGELFF
few | . | 14 | TRBJ2-3 | TRBV24-1 | TGTGCCACCAGCCCCACAGGGAGCACAGATACGCAGTATTTT | CATSPTGSTDTQYF
many | TRBD1 | 12 | TRBJ1-2 | TRBV5-1 | TGCGCCAGCAGCCTTCAGGGGGATGGCTACACCTTC | CASSLQGDGYTF
many | . | 13 | TRBJ2-5 | TRBV9 | TGTGCCAGCAGCGCCGGATCTGGAGAGACCCAGTACTTC | CASSAGSGETQYF
. | TRBD1 | 15 | TRBJ2-1 | TRBV2 | TGTGCCAGCAGTGTAGACAGGGGGCCGGACAATGAGCAGTTCTTC | CASSVDRGPDNEQFF
many | TRBD2 | 16 | TRBJ2-3 | TRBV4-3 | TGCGCCAGCAGCCAAGAAGTAGCGGGAGGGATGAATACGCAGTATTTT | CASSQEVAGGMNTQYF
many | TRBD2 | 16 | TRBJ2-7 | TRBV20-1 | TGCAGTGCTAGCCCCCTAGCGGGCGACTTCTCCTACGAGCAGTACTTC | CSASPLAGDFSYEQYF
few | . | 12 | TRBJ2-7 | TRBV14 | TGTGCCAGCAGCCCTACTTTCTACGAGCAGTACTTC | CASSPTFYEQYF
. | TRBD2 | 15 | TRBJ2-1 | TRBV12-3/TRBV12-4 | TGTGCCAGCAGTTCTAGCGGGGCGGCGGCCAATGAGCAGTTCTTC | CASSSSGAAANEQFF
. | TRBD2 | 16 | TRBJ2-7 | TRBV5-6 | TGTGCCAGCAGCGCTCCCGCGGGACTAGCGGCCTACGAGCAGTACTTC | CASSAPAGLAAYEQYF
many | . | 17 | TRBJ1-5 | TRBV20-1 | TGCAGTGCTAGATCCCAAGAAGGAGCTGTCACCAATCAGCCCCAGCATTTT | CSARSQEGAVTNQPQHF
many | TRBD1 | 15 | TRBJ1-5 | TRBV2 | TGTGCCAGCAGGGGACAGTTAAATAGCAATCAGCCCCAGCATTTT | CASRGQLNSNQPQHF
. | . | 15 | TRBJ2-5 | TRBV5-6 | TGTGCCAGCAGCTTGGGGGGAGGACACCAAGAGACCCAGTACTTC | CASSLGGGHQETQYF
many | TRBD2 | 17 | TRBJ2-6 | TRBV5-1 | TGCGCCAGCAGCCTTACTAGCGGGAACCCTGGGGCCAACGTCCTGACTTTC | CASSLTSGNPGANVLTF
many | . | 15 | TRBJ1-1 | TRBV6-5 | TGTGCCAGCAGGATGGAGGGGATTGGGAACACTGAAGCTTTCTTT | CASRMEGIGNTEAFF
. | TRBD2 | 19 | TRBJ2-2 | TRBV3-1 | TGTGCCAGCAGCCACGGACTAGCGGGGGGCCTTGCTAAGATCGGGGAGCTGTTTTTT | CASSHGLAGGLAKIGELFF
many | . | 15 | TRBJ2-6 | TRBV12-3/TRBV12-4 | TGTGCCAGCAGGAGAACAGACTCTGGGGCCAACGTCCTGACTTTC | CASRRTDSGANVLTF
few | TRBD2 | 15 | TRBJ2-1 | TRBV4-1 | TGCGCCAGCAGCCAAGATTCCGGGGGGGCCGGTGAGCAGTTCTTC | CASSQDSGGAGEQFF
many | TRBD2 | 17 | TRBJ2-3 | TRBV15 | TGTGCCACCAGCAGCCCGGGACTAGCGGGAAACACAGATACGCAGTATTTT | CATSSPGLAGNTDTQYF
many | . | 16 | TRBJ2-5 | TRBV10-3 | TGTGCCATCAGTGAGGGTTCATATGGCGGGAAAGAGACCCAGTACTTC | CAISEGSYGGKETQYF
many | . | 15 | TRBJ2-7 | TRBV30 | TGTGCCTGGAGTGTTGCCGGGACAGGTGCGGGGGCTCACTACTTC | CAWSVAGTGAGAHYF
. | . | 14 | TRBJ1-1 | TRBV27 | TGTGCCAGCAGCCACGGGACGGCGAACACTGAAGCTTTCTTT | CASSHGTANTEAFF
many | . | 13 | TRBJ1-2 | TRBV20-1 | TGCAGTGCTAGAGATAGACAGAGCTATGGCTACACCTTC | CSARDRQSYGYTF
. | . | 15 | TRBJ1-1 | TRBV4-1 | TGCGCCAGCAGCCCATTCGTTGGACAGAACACTGAAGCTTTCTTT | CASSPFVGQNTEAFF